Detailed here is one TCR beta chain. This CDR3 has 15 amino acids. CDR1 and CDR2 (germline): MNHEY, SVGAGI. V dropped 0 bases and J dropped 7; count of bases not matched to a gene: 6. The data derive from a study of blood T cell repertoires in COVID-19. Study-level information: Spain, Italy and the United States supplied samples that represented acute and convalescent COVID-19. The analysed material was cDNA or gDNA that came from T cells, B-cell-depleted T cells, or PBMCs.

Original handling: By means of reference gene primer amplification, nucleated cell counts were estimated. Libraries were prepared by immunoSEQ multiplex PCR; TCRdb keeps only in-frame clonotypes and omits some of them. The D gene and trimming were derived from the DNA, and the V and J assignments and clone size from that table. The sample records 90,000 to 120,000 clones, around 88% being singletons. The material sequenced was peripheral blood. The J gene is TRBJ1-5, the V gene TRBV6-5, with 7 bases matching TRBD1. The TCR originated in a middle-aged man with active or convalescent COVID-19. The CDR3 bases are TGTGCCAGCAGTTACTCTAAAGGGGGCGGGCAGCCCCAGCATTTT. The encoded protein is CASSYSKGGGQPQHF.